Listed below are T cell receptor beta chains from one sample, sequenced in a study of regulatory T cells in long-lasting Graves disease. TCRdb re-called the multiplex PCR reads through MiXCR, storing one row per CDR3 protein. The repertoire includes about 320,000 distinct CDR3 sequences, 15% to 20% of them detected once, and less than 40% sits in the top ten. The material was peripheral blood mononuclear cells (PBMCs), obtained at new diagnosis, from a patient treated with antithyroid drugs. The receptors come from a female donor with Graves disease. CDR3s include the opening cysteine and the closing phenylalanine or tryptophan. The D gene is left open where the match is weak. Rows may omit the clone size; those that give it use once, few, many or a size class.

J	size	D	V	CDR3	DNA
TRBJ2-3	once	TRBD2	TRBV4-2	CASSIRLAEEGDTQYF	TGTGCCAGCAGCATCAGACTAGCGGAAGAGGGAGATACGCAGTATTTT
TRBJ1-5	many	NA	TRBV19	CASSTQTGRYSNQPQHF	TGTGCCAGTAGTACACAAACAGGCCGCTATAGCAATCAGCCCCAGCATTTT
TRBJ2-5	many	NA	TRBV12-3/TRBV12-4	CASKLRGQETQYF	TGTGCCAGCAAACTCAGGGGTCAAGAGACCCAGTACTTC
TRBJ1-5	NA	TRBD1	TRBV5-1	CASSLTPTGQFNQPQHF	TGCGCCAGCAGCCTTACCCCGACAGGGCAATTCAATCAGCCCCAGCATTTT
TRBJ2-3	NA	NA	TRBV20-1	CSAQNSAGRGDTQYF	TGCAGTGCCCAAAACTCCGCGGGTAGAGGTGATACGCAGTATTTT
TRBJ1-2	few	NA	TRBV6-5	CASSYSVRHRWSNYGYTF	TGTGCCAGCAGTTACTCGGTCAGGCACCGTTGGTCTAACTATGGCTACACCTTC
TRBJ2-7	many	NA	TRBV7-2	CASSLSSGTSNEQYF	TGTGCCAGCAGCCTATCATCCGGGACATCGAACGAGCAGTACTTC
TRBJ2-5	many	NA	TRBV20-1	CSARKPLTETYQETQYF	TGCAGTGCTAGAAAACCCTTGACAGAGACGTACCAAGAGACCCAGTACTTC
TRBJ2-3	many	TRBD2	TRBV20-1	CSARPLAGGPTDTQYF	TGCAGTGCTAGACCTCTAGCGGGAGGGCCCACAGATACGCAGTATTTT
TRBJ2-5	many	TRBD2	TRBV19	CASSSGLAGVETQYF	TGTGCCAGTAGTTCCGGACTAGCGGGAGTGGAGACCCAGTACTTC
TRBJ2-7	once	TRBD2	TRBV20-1	CSARHSGRAGEQYF	TGCAGTGCTAGGCATAGCGGGAGGGCCGGGGAGCAGTACTTC
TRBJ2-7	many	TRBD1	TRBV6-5	CASSYEYGTGPPYEQYF	TGTGCCAGCAGTTACGAGTACGGGACAGGCCCACCCTACGAGCAGTACTTC
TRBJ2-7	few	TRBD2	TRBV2	CASSIAGGEAEQYF	TGTGCCAGCAGTATAGCGGGTGGGGAGGCCGAGCAGTACTTC
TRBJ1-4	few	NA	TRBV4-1	CASSSFGEDEKLFF	TGCGCCAGCAGCTCGTTTGGAGAGGATGAAAAACTGTTTTTT
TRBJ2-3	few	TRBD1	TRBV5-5	CASSRGQEGDTQYF	TGTGCCAGCAGCAGGGGACAGGAGGGGGATACGCAGTATTTT
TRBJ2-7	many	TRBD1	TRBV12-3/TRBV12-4	CASSGNPGGEQYF	TGTGCCAGCAGTGGAAACCCAGGGGGCGAGCAGTACTTC
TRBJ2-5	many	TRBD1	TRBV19	CASTGGASETQYF	TGTGCCAGCACAGGGGGCGCATCAGAGACCCAGTACTTC
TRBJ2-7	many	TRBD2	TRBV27	CASSSTSGNYEQYF	TGTGCCAGCAGTTCGACTAGCGGGAACTACGAGCAGTACTTC
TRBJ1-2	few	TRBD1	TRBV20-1	CSARLGTVDGYTF	TGCAGTGCTAGATTGGGGACAGTTGATGGCTACACCTTC
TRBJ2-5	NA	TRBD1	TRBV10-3	CAISPGTGETQYF	TGTGCCATCAGTCCCGGGACAGGAGAGACCCAGTACTTC
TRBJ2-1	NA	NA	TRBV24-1	CATSDSAFSYNEQFF	TGTGCCACCAGTGATTCCGCTTTCTCCTACAATGAGCAGTTCTTC
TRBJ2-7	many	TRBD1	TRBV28	CASSLPGQPYEQYF	TGTGCCAGCAGTCTCCCGGGACAGCCCTACGAGCAGTACTTC
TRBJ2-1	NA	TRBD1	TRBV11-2	CASRRYKGQVYNEQFF	TGTGCCAGCAGACGATACAAGGGACAGGTGTACAATGAGCAGTTCTTC
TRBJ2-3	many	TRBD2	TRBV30	CAWGLAGGGTDTQYF	TGTGCCTGGGGACTAGCGGGAGGGGGTACAGATACGCAGTATTTT
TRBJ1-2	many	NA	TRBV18	CASSPTFGDGYTF	TGTGCCAGCTCACCCACCTTCGGGGATGGCTACACCTTC
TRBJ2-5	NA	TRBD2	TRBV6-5	CASSYSTSGRPQETQYF	TGTGCCAGCAGTTACTCTACTAGCGGGAGGCCGCAGGAGACCCAGTACTTC
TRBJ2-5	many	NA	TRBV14	CASRWTAQETQYF	TGTGCCAGCAGGTGGACAGCACAAGAGACCCAGTACTTC
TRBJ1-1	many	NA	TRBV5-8	CASSLGGVGNTEAFF	TGTGCCAGCAGCTTGGGGGGGGTTGGTAACACTGAAGCTTTCTTT
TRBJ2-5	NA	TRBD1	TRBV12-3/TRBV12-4	CASGQGSSAQYF	TGTGCCAGCGGACAGGGGTCATCGGCCCAGTACTTC
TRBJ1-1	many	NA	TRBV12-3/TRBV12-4	CASSSIRNTEAFF	TGTGCCAGCAGTTCAATTCGGAACACTGAAGCTTTCTTT
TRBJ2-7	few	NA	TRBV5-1	CASSLDAGAAYEQYF	TGCGCCAGCAGCTTGGACGCAGGGGCCGCCTACGAGCAGTACTTC
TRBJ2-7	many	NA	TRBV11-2	CASSRDGSAYEQYF	TGTGCCAGCAGCCGTGACGGCTCGGCCTACGAGCAGTACTTC
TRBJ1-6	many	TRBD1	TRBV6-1	CASRLPTSWDRELHNSPLHF	TGTGCCAGCAGGCTCCCAACCTCCTGGGACAGGGAACTGCATAATTCACCCCTCCACTTT
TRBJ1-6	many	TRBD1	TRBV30	CAYDRAGTPLHF	TGTGCCTATGACAGGGCGGGAACACCCCTCCACTTT
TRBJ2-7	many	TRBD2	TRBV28	CASSLSSGRHEQYF	TGTGCCAGCAGTTTATCTAGCGGGAGGCACGAGCAGTACTTC
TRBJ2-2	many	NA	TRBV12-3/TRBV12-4	CASSPRVLSNTGELFF	TGTGCCAGCAGTCCTCGGGTCCTCTCGAACACCGGGGAGCTGTTTTTT
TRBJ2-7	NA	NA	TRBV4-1	CASSQNLISYEQYF	TGCGCCAGCAGCCAGAACTTGATTTCCTACGAGCAGTACTTC
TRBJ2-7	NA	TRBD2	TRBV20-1	CSARETSGLNYEQYF	TGCAGTGCTAGAGAGACTAGCGGGCTCAACTACGAGCAGTACTTC
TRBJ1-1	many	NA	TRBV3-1	CASSQWGLNTEAFF	TGTGCCAGCAGCCAGTGGGGCTTGAACACTGAAGCTTTCTTT
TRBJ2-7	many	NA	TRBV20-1	CSAIKTSREQYF	TGCAGTGCTATCAAGACTAGTCGTGAGCAGTACTTC
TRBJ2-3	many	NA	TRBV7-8	CASSLPSEGGTDTQYF	TGTGCCAGCAGCTTACCTAGCGAGGGGGGCACAGATACGCAGTATTTT
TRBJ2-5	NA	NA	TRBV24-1	CATSDIAGTKLETQYF	TGTGCCACCAGTGATATCGCCGGGACCAAACTCGAGACCCAGTACTTC
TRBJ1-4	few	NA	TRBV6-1	CASTRALQGMGEKLFF	TGTGCCAGCACTAGAGCTCTCCAGGGGATGGGGGAAAAACTGTTTTTT
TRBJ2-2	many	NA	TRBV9	CASSVVLWRGTNTGELFF	TGTGCCAGCAGCGTAGTTCTATGGAGGGGGACGAACACCGGGGAGCTGTTTTTT
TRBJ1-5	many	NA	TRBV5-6	CASSSFPSNQPQHF	TGTGCCAGCAGCTCCTTTCCCAGCAATCAGCCCCAGCATTTT
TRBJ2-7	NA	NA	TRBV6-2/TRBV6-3	CASCDVYEQYF	TGTGCCAGCTGCGATGTGTACGAGCAGTACTTC
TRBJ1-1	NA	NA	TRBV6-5	CASSYRGPPNTEAFF	TGTGCCAGCAGTTACCGCGGGCCCCCGAACACTGAAGCTTTCTTT
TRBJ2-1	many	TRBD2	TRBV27	CASALLAPSYNEQFF	TGTGCCAGCGCGTTACTAGCGCCTTCCTACAATGAGCAGTTCTTC
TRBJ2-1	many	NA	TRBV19	CASSSYYNEQFF	TGTGCCAGTAGTTCCTACTACAATGAGCAGTTCTTC
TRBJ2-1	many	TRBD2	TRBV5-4	CASSGSGAYNEQFF	TGTGCCAGCAGCGGTAGCGGGGCCTACAATGAGCAGTTCTTC
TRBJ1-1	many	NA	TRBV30	CALGDGAEAFF	TGTGCCTTGGGGGATGGAGCCGAAGCTTTCTTT
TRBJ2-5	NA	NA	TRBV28	CASTNRVGETQYF	TGTGCCAGCACAAACAGGGTAGGGGAGACCCAGTACTTC
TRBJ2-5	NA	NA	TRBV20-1	CSAATGREETQYF	TGCAGTGCCGCGACAGGTAGAGAGGAGACCCAGTACTTC
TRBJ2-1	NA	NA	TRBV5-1	CASRSDTGSYNEQFF	TGCGCCAGCAGATCCGACACAGGCTCCTACAATGAGCAGTTCTTC
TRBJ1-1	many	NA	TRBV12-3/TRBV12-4	CASRIPWENTEAFF	TGTGCCAGCAGGATCCCTTGGGAGAACACTGAAGCTTTCTTT
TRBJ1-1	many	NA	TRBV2	CASRLDSNTEAFF	TGTGCCAGCAGGCTCGACAGTAACACTGAAGCTTTCTTT
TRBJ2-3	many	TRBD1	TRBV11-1	CASSRNRGLRTDTQYF	TGTGCCAGCAGTCGGAACAGGGGGCTAAGGACAGATACGCAGTATTTT
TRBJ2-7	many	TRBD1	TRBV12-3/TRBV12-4	CASTIKRGPRSYEQYF	TGTGCCAGCACCATAAAAAGGGGGCCTCGCTCCTACGAGCAGTACTTC
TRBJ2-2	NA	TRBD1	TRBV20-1	CSARDLRTGGNGELFF	TGCAGTGCTAGAGATCTTAGGACAGGGGGCAACGGGGAGCTGTTTTTT
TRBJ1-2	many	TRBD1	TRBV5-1	CASSLAEDRVNGYTF	TGCGCCAGCAGCTTGGCCGAAGACAGGGTGAATGGCTACACCTTC